The rows below give T cell receptor beta chains drawn from one sample of a study of blood T cell repertoires in COVID-19. Assay: immunoSEQ multiplex PCR; the TCRdb copy retains only in-frame clones and omits some. Among about 97,000 clones listed, approximately 80% were seen once. Sequencing was done on a sample of peripheral blood. Every receptor here comes from a human donor in a cohort sampled during active COVID-19. The CDR3 runs from the conserved cysteine through the conserved F or W. Fields, in order: V gene, J gene, clone size, D gene, CDR3 protein, CDR3 DNA. A D gene is named only where the DNA matches it firmly. Part of the rows lack a size; the others show once, few, many or a class for expanded clones.

>TRBV7-3|TRBJ2-2|-|-
CASSKGGVDTGELFF
TGTGCCAGCAGCAAGGGCGGGGTCGACACCGGGGAGCTGTTTTTT
>TRBV30|TRBJ2-3|-|-
CAWSQGAGLQYF
TGTGCCTGGAGTCAAGGGGCTGGGTTGCAGTATTTT
>TRBV19|TRBJ2-7|medium-sized|TRBD1
CASKRTGTGFYEQYF
TGTGCCAGTAAACGGACCGGGACAGGGTTTTACGAGCAGTACTTC
>TRBV2|TRBJ2-7|once|-
CASSDPQGSYEQYF
TGTGCCAGCAGTGATCCCCAGGGCTCCTACGAGCAGTACTTC
>TRBV5-1|TRBJ2-3|once|-
CASSSGITDTQYF
TGCGCCAGCAGCTCCGGGATCACAGATACGCAGTATTTT
>TRBV3-1/TRBV3-2|TRBJ2-2|-|TRBD2
CASSQGNSGGNTGELFF
TGTGCCAGCAGCCAAGGGAATAGCGGGGGGAACACCGGGGAGCTGTTTTTT
>TRBV24-1|TRBJ2-3|-|TRBD1
CATSDPPGQGTGTDTQYF
TGTGCCACCAGTGACCCACCGGGACAGGGAACAGGCACAGATACGCAGTATTTT
>TRBV18|TRBJ2-7|-|TRBD1
CASSPPFKGTGSYEQYF
TGTGCCAGCTCACCACCTTTCAAGGGGACAGGGAGCTACGAGCAGTACTTC
>TRBV7-3|TRBJ2-2|once|TRBD1
CASSSTGVFAGELFF
TGTGCCAGCAGCTCTACAGGGGTATTCGCCGGGGAGCTGTTTTTT
>TRBV5-1|TRBJ2-1|-|TRBD2
CASSAPGTSKANEQFF
TGCGCCAGCAGCGCCCCCGGGACTAGCAAGGCCAATGAGCAGTTCTTC
>TRBV28|TRBJ1-6|-|-
CASSLWAGRSSPLHF
TGTGCCAGCAGTTTATGGGCAGGCCGAAGTTCACCCCTCCACTTT
>TRBV19|TRBJ1-4|-|-
CASSNQATNEKLFF
TGTGCCAGTAGTAACCAGGCAACTAATGAAAAACTGTTTTTT
>TRBV4-2|TRBJ2-7|-|TRBD2
CASSQETAGGSYEQYF
TGTGCCAGCAGCCAAGAAACAGCGGGGGGATCTTACGAGCAGTACTTC
>TRBV10-3|TRBJ2-2|-|TRBD2
CAIMASGGSGELFF
TGTGCCATCATGGCTAGCGGGGGTTCCGGGGAGCTGTTTTTT
>TRBV19|TRBJ1-5|-|-
CASSIANQPQHF
TGTGCCAGTAGTATAGCGAATCAGCCCCAGCATTTT
>TRBV7-3|TRBJ2-3|-|-
CASSINQADTQYF
TGTGCCAGCAGTATAAACCAGGCAGATACGCAGTATTTT
>TRBV19|TRBJ2-4|-|TRBD2
CASTPTREGAKNIQYF
TGTGCCAGTACTCCGACCCGGGAGGGGGCCAAAAACATTCAGTACTTC
>TRBV6-2/TRBV6-3|TRBJ1-5|-|-
CASSDREPKTPQHF
TGTGCCAGCAGTGACCGGGAGCCGAAAACCCCCCAGCATTTT
>TRBV19|TRBJ2-2|-|-
CASSMQVTGELFF
TGTGCCAGTAGTATGCAGGTCACCGGGGAGCTGTTTTTT
>TRBV7-9|TRBJ1-2|-|-
CASSSLSANYGYTF
TGTGCCAGCAGCTCCTTGAGTGCTAACTATGGCTACACCTTC
>TRBV11-2|TRBJ1-2|-|-
CASSLVQGWNYGYTF
TGTGCCAGCAGCTTAGTCCAGGGGTGGAACTATGGCTACACCTTC
>TRBV6-2/TRBV6-3|TRBJ2-5|-|TRBD1
CASSTGDQETQYF
TGTGCCAGCAGCACAGGGGACCAAGAGACCCAGTACTTC